The 22 T cell receptor beta chains below all came from one sample that was sequenced in a study of OX40 agonist ivuxolimab in advanced cancers. Receptor libraries were prepared by the immunoSEQ multiplex PCR assay. This is the immuneACCESS table as TCRdb keeps it, with only in-frame sequences that have V and J called. A part of the clones is gone; compared with another copy, unresolved V genes explain less than half, and the rest is unexplained. This sample lists 79,000 or so clones; under 95% were detected once. The ten most abundant clones make up around 1.6% of the sample. This specimen consisted of CD4+ or CD8+ T cells sorted from blood, obtained in a trial of the OX40 agonist ivuxolimab. These receptor sequences come from an adult with an advanced solid tumor such as melanoma, head and neck, liver or kidney cancer.

The genes are TRBV6-9 and TRBJ2-5; 9 positions match TRBD2. Germline V CDR1 and CDR2: MNHGY, SVAAGI. The length of the CDR3 is 15 residues. The junction had 5 bases not matched to a gene; V was cut back by 3 bases and J by 3 bases. The CDR3 bases are TGTGCCAGCAGTTACAGGCGGGAGGGTGAAGAGACCCAGTACTTC. This sequence encodes CASSYRREGEETQYF.

The genes are TRBV6-5 and TRBJ1-2; 10 nucleotides match TRBD1. CDR1 and CDR2 from the germline V gene are MNHEY and SVGAGI. With V trimmed by 4 bases and J by 7 bases, 12 bases remained unmatched. The CDR3 is made up of 16 amino acids. The CDR3 coding sequence is TGTGCCAGCAGTTTAGAACCCGGGACAGGGGTGGTTGGCTACACCTTC. Protein product: CASSLEPGTGVVGYTF.

The chain employs TRBV6-1 and TRBJ2-2, with D uncertain. Trimming cost V 2 bases and J 8 bases, with 3 bases left between them. Germline CDR1 and CDR2: MNHNS and SASEGT. The CDR3 is 11 residues long. This chain's CDR3 is CASSEIGELFF. The CDR3 DNA is TGTGCCAGCAGTGAAATTGGGGAGCTGTTTTTT.

This clone was observed a handful of times. This chain joins TRBV6-6 and TRBJ1-4; 10 bases fit TRBD1. Germline trimming cut 8 bases from V and 8 bases from J; bases unmatched to any gene: 8. The CDR3 is 14 residues long. The germline gives CDR1 MNHNY, CDR2 SVGAGI (reference sequence). The CDR3 nucleotides read TGTGCCAGCCAAAGAGGACAGGGGGTCGAAAAACTGTTTTTT. This sequence encodes CASQRGQGVEKLFF.

As to this clone: This specimen includes other DNA sequences encoding the same CDR3. The chain joins TRBV30 to TRBJ1-4; D is possibly TRBD1 (5 bases). Germline V gene lookup returns CDR1 GTSNPN and CDR2 SVGIG (reference sequence). Trimming cost V 3 bases and J 3 bases, with 20 bases left between them. This CDR3 contains 17 residues. The CDR3 nucleotides are TGTGCCTGGAGCGAAGTGGGACCGCCTCTATCTAATGAAAAACTGTTTTTT. Protein sequence: CAWSEVGPPLSNEKLFF.

The chain uses TRBV30 and TRBJ2-1; D might be TRBD2 (5 bases). Germline lookup yields CDR1 GTSNPN and CDR2 SVGIG (reference sequence). The CDR3 consists of 14 residues. V was shortened by 4 bases and J by 3 bases, with 13 bases between the two germline ends. The CDR3 sequence: CAWMGSGSYNEQFF. CDR3 nucleotides: TGTGCCTGGATGGGAAGCGGAAGCTACAATGAGCAGTTCTTC.

The rearrangement uses TRBV7-9 and TRBJ2-7, with a tentative D call TRBD1 (6 bases). This CDR3 spans 15 amino acids. Per germline, CDR1 SEHNR and CDR2 FQNEAQ (reference sequence). The V and J ends lost 0 bases and 7 bases respectively, with 16 bases between them. Here the CDR3 DNA reads TGTGCCAGCAGCTTAGCGGGCAGGGGCGTCGGGGAGCAGTACTTC. Protein: CASSLAGRGVGEQYF.

The chain couples TRBV28 to TRBJ1-2; a weak D match, TRBD1 (6 bases). Germline V gene data show CDR1 as MDHEN and CDR2 as SYDVKM. This CDR3 region has 15 residues. Trimming removed 2 bases at V and 6 bases at J, with 16 bases between. CDR3 in amino acids: CASSLTQGLENGYTF. DNA of the CDR3: TGTGCCAGCAGTTTAACACAGGGTTTAGAAAATGGCTACACCTTC.

The chain recombines TRBV6-1 with TRBJ1-1; no reliable D call. V lost 1 base to trimming and J lost 10 bases, with 10 bases between them. The germline V gene encodes CDR1 MNHNS and CDR2 SASEGT. This CDR3 has 12 amino acids. Here the CDR3 reads CASSEVGFGAFF. The CDR3, as DNA: TGTGCCAGCAGTGAAGTCGGGTTCGGAGCTTTCTTT.

CDR3 bases: TGCGCCAGCAGCTTGGTACCCGGGTCCGCCGGGGAGCTGTTTTTT. Translation: CASSLVPGSAGELFF. The chain is built from TRBV5-1 and TRBJ2-2; D not certain. Looked up from germline, CDR1 is SGHRS and CDR2 is YFSETQ. This CDR3 comprises 15 residues. V was trimmed by 0 bases and J by 6 bases, leaving 12 bases between them.

The chain uses TRBV10-2 and TRBJ2-3; D unclear. Germline V CDR1 and CDR2: WSHSY, SAAADI. The CDR3 is made up of 12 amino acids. V was pared by 4 bases and J by 5 bases, with 7 bases between. The CDR3 bases are TGCGCCAGCAGTGGGGCCATAGATACGCAGTATTTT. Its protein is CASSGAIDTQYF.

The chain links TRBV19 to TRBJ1-5; D is undetermined. CDR1 and CDR2 (germline): LNHDA, SQIVND (reference sequence). This CDR3 is 15 amino acids long. V lost 5 bases and J 3 bases, leaving 14 bases between the germline ends. CDR3 sequence (DNA): TGTGCCAGTAGTTCAGTTGCAGATACCAATCAGCCCCAGCATTTT. This sequence encodes CASSSVADTNQPQHF.

The chain is built from TRBV5-1 and TRBJ2-2; 9 bases match TRBD1. The CDR3 is made up of 17 amino acids. Germline lookup yields CDR1 SGHRS and CDR2 YFSETQ. V trimming: 0 bases; J trimming: 5 bases; junction bases outside the gene matches: 8. The CDR3 region is CASSLGGTGRGTGELFF. CDR3 DNA: TGCGCCAGCAGCTTGGGGGGGACAGGGCGAGGAACCGGGGAGCTGTTTTTT.

The chain combines TRBV28 with TRBJ1-5; 8 bases map to TRBD1. The germline V gene has CDR1 MDHEN and CDR2 SYDVKM. V dropped 6 bases and J dropped 4; count of bases not matched to a gene: 5. This CDR3 has 14 residues. CDR3 sequence: CASRVGTGNQPQHF. CDR3 in DNA: TGTGCCAGCAGGGTTGGGACAGGAAATCAGCCCCAGCATTTT.

This sequence joins TRBV2 and TRBJ1-2; 7 positions match TRBD1. Trimming at V came to 5 bases and at J to 5 bases, leaving 2 bases not matched to a gene. CDR3 size: 12 residues. Germline V gene sequence: CDR1 SNHLY, CDR2 FYNNEI. CDR3 DNA sequence: TGTGCCAGCAGTCCGGGACAGTATGGCTACACCTTC. Translated: CASSPGQYGYTF. The variable domain in full, completed from reference TRBV2 and TRBJ1-2, reads EPEVTQTPSHQVTQMGQEVILRCVPISNHLYFYWYRQILGQKVEFLVSFYNNEISEKSEIFDDQFSVERPDGSNFTLKIRSTKLEDSAMYFCASSPGQYGYTFGSGTRLTVV.

V gene TRBV10-3 combines with J gene TRBJ1-5; D not resolved. Germline V lookup: CDR1 ENHRY, CDR2 SYGVKD. The CDR3 runs 13 residues. Trimming took 0 bases from V and 6 from J, leaving 6 bases between them. The CDR3 reads CAISESRSQPQHF. The CDR3 DNA follows: TGTGCCATCAGTGAGTCAAGGAGTCAGCCCCAGCATTTT.

V gene TRBV11-2 combines with J gene TRBJ2-5; D may be TRBD1 or TRBD2 (6 bases each). In germline, CDR1 is SGHAT, CDR2 FQNNGV. Trimming removed 2 bases from V and 3 bases from J, with 16 bases in between. The CDR3 length is 16 residues. The CDR3 loop reads CASSLRGGTNKETQYF. CDR3 nucleotides: TGTGCCAGCAGCTTACGAGGGGGGACAAATAAAGAGACCCAGTACTTC.

The rearrangement joins TRBV19 to TRBJ1-5; perhaps TRBD1 as D (5 bases). This CDR3 spans 14 amino acids. Trimming cost V 3 bases and J 7 bases, with 13 bases left between them. Germline loops: CDR1 LNHDA, CDR2 SQIVND (reference sequence). The CDR3: CASSMSSRAQPQHF. The CDR3 region has the DNA TGTGCCAGTAGTATGAGCAGCAGGGCGCAGCCCCAGCATTTT.

The chain has TRBV5-4 and TRBJ2-5, with 11 bases fitting TRBD2. J lost 5 bases, V lost 4 bases, and 10 bases had no gene match. CDR1 is SGHNT and CDR2 is YYREEE in the germline V gene (reference sequence). The CDR3 runs 16 residues. The CDR3 DNA sequence: TGTGCCAGCAGCAAGGGTAGCGGGAGGGCCGTGGAGACCCAGTACTTC. It is translated as CASSKGSGRAVETQYF.

This clone appeared a single time. This chain uses TRBV5-6 with TRBJ2-1; TRBD1 is a possible D gene (6 bases). The CDR3 spans 17 residues. V was pared by 5 bases and J by 0 bases, with 18 bases between. Germline CDR1 reads SGHDT; CDR2 reads YYEEEE. As DNA, the CDR3 is TGTGCCAGCAGTTCCTCCGGGCAGGGGCTCTCCTACAATGAGCAGTTCTTC. This translates into CASSSSGQGLSYNEQFF.

The chain combines TRBV7-9 with TRBJ2-2, with 16 bases aligning to TRBD2. Germline values: CDR1 SEHNR, CDR2 FQNEAQ (reference sequence). This CDR3 region has 18 residues. V dropped 9 bases and J dropped 4; count of bases not matched to a gene: 11. For the CDR3, the DNA is TGTGCCAGTACCTCGGGACTAGCGGGAGGGCCTAGCACCGGGGAGCTGTTTTTT. Protein: CASTSGLAGGPSTGELFF.

The chain's CDR3 is CASSHRGGGGQPQHF. CDR3 in DNA: TGCGCCAGCAGTCATCGTGGAGGGGGCGGTCAGCCCCAGCATTTT. The gene calls are TRBV10-2 and TRBJ1-5; 7 nucleotides line up with TRBD1. This CDR3 is 15 amino acids long. V lost 5 bases, J lost 6 bases, and 10 bases stayed unmatched. In germline, CDR1 is WSHSY, CDR2 SAAADI.